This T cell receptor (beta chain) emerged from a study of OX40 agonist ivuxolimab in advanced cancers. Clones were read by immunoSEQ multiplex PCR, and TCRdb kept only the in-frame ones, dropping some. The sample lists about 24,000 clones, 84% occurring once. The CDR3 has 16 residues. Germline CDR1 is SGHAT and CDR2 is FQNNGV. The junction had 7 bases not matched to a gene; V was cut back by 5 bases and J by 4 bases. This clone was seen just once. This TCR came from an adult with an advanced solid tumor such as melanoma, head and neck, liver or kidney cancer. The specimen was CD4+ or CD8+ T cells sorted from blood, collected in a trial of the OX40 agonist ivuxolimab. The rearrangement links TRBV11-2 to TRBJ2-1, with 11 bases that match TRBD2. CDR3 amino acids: CASSPSSGGPYNEQFF. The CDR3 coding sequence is TGTGCCAGCAGCCCCTCTAGCGGGGGGCCTTACAATGAGCAGTTCTTC.